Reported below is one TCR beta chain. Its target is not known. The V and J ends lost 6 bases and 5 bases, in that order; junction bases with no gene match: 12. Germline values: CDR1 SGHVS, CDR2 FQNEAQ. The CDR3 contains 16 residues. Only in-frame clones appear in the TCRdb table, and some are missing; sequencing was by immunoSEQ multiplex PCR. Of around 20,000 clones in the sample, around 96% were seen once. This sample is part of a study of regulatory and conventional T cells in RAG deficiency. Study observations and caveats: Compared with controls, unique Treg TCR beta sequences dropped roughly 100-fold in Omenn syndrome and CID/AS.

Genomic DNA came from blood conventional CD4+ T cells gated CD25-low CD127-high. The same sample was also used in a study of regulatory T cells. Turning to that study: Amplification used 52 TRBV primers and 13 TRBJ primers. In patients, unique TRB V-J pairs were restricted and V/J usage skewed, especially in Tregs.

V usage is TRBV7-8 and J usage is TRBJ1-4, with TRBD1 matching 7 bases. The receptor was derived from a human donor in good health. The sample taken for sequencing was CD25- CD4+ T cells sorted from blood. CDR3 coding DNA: TGTGCCAGCAGTCTTCCCCTTGACAGGGTAAATGAAAAACTGTTTTTT. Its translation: CASSLPLDRVNEKLFF.